Below, 27 T cell receptor beta chains from the same sample are listed, as sequenced in a study of cytomegalovirus exposure and HLA in healthy donors. Amplification used 60 Vbeta primers and 13 Jbeta primers. Measured with immunoSEQ multiplex PCR; TCRdb has only the in-frame clones, and not every one. The sample carries 130,000 or so clones, roughly 75% recorded once. Source material: PBMCs. These receptors originate from a young man in good health and CMV-seronegative.

The genes are TRBV4-1 and TRBJ2-1, with 10 bases fitting TRBD2. This CDR3 has 14 amino acids. Germline V gives CDR1 MGHRA, CDR2 YSYEKL. With 5 bases clipped from V and 7 bases from J, the junction kept 5 bases outside the gene matches. The CDR3 reads CASSVGLAVNEQFF. The CDR3 bases are TGCGCCAGCAGCGTCGGACTAGCGGTGAATGAGCAGTTCTTC.

This clone was detected once. The chain couples TRBV10-3 to TRBJ2-7; 10 nucleotides line up with TRBD1. CDR1 is ENHRY, CDR2 SYGVKD, per germline. CDR3 length: 13 amino acids. Trimming cost V 10 bases and J 1 base; bases outside gene matches: 4. The DNA of the CDR3 is TGTGCCACTTGGGACAGGGGATCCTACGAGCAGTACTTC. Protein: CATWDRGSYEQYF.

This clone was seen only once. The chain is built from TRBV6-5 and TRBJ2-5; tentative D call: TRBD1 (6 bases). The CDR3 contains 15 residues. Per the germline V gene, CDR1 is MNHEY and CDR2 is SVGAGI. Trimming took off 0 bases at V and 6 bases at J, with 14 bases between the two ends. CDR3 sequence reads: CASSYSRVGAQTQYF. The CDR3 DNA reads TGTGCCAGCAGTTACTCACGGGTGGGGGCGCAGACCCAGTACTTC.

The V gene is TRBV10-3, the J gene TRBJ2-6; tentative D call: TRBD2 (5 bases). CDR3 length: 17 residues. Germline lookup yields CDR1 ENHRY and CDR2 SYGVKD. Deletions cut 7 bases from V and 0 bases from J, with 16 bases between. CDR3 sequence (DNA): TGTGCCATCAACGTCGGATCGGGGAACTCTGGGGCCAACGTCCTGACTTTC. It is translated as CAINVGSGNSGANVLTF.

This chain joins TRBV5-1 and TRBJ2-1; 9 bases align to TRBD1. J gave up 5 bases and V 3 bases, and 12 bases lay outside the gene matches. CDR3 length: 17 amino acids. Germline V gene data show CDR1 as SGHRS and CDR2 as YFSETQ. CDR3 protein: CASSWRTGAGDNNEQFF. CDR3 nucleotides: TGCGCCAGCAGCTGGAGGACAGGGGCGGGAGATAACAATGAGCAGTTCTTC.

This clone appeared a single time. The chain uses TRBV14 and TRBJ2-5, with TRBD1 as a possible D gene (5 bases). Trimming shortened V by 3 bases and J by 13 bases, and 18 bases separated the two germline ends. CDR1 and CDR2 (germline): SGHDN, FVKESK. The CDR3 loop spans 13 amino acids. This chain's CDR3 is CASSHAGHPEWYF. CDR3 DNA sequence: TGTGCCAGCAGCCACGCCGGACACCCGGAGTGGTACTTC.

This chain connects TRBV28 to TRBJ1-5; D remains unclear. This CDR3 region has 14 residues. V lost 6 bases, J lost 1 base, and 10 bases lay in between. Germline CDR1 reads MDHEN; CDR2 reads SYDVKM. The CDR3: CASRGWESNQPQHF. The CDR3 DNA reads TGTGCCAGCAGAGGATGGGAGAGCAATCAGCCCCAGCATTTT.

V gene TRBV7-8 combines with J gene TRBJ1-5; 7 bases are a match to TRBD1. The CDR3 runs 19 residues. Per the germline V gene, CDR1 is SGHVS and CDR2 is FQNEAQ. The V gene end was trimmed by 0 bases and the J gene end by 8 bases; junction bases not matched to a gene: 19. CDR3 residues: CASSLAPGGRGRGTEPQHF. As DNA, the CDR3 is TGTGCCAGCAGCTTAGCGCCAGGGGGTAGGGGGCGGGGTACCGAGCCCCAGCATTTT.

This clone has a handful of counts. The chain links TRBV2 to TRBJ2-5, with 10 bases lining up with TRBD2. Trimming cost V 6 bases and J 3 bases; bases outside gene matches: 7. Germline V lookup: CDR1 SNHLY, CDR2 FYNNEI. This CDR3 has 15 residues. The CDR3 is CASREGSGREETQYF. DNA of the CDR3: TGTGCCAGCAGGGAGGGAAGCGGGAGGGAAGAGACCCAGTACTTC.

V is TRBV30 and J is TRBJ1-5; D unresolved. V was trimmed by 2 bases and J by 2 bases, leaving 7 bases between them. The germline V gene encodes CDR1 GTSNPN and CDR2 SVGIG (reference sequence). The CDR3 is 13 residues long. The CDR3 bases are TGTGCCTGGAGTCCCTCGGGCAATCAGCCCCAGCATTTT. This sequence encodes CAWSPSGNQPQHF.

This rearrangement joins TRBV2 to TRBJ1-3; D might be TRBD1 (6 bases). Germline V gene lookup returns CDR1 SNHLY and CDR2 FYNNEI. V lost 6 bases and J 0 bases, leaving 12 bases between the germline ends. The CDR3 totals 15 residues. The CDR3 DNA reads as TGTGCCAGCAGGGGACACCTGAGCTCTGGAAACACCATATATTTT. Protein product: CASRGHLSSGNTIYF.

CDR3 coding DNA: TGTGCCAGCAGTGAAATCGGGACAGGGATGACAGATACGCAGTATTTT. This translates into CASSEIGTGMTDTQYF. The chain has TRBV6-1 and TRBJ2-3, with 9 bases lining up with TRBD1. J gave up 3 bases and V 2 bases, and 6 bases lay outside the gene matches. The CDR3 spans 16 residues. The germline gives CDR1 MNHNS, CDR2 SASEGT.

As to this clone: The sample has other DNA sequences that encode this CDR3 too. The V gene is TRBV5-1, the J gene TRBJ2-7, with D unclear. CDR3 size: 14 residues. Germline V gene data show CDR1 as SGHRS and CDR2 as YFSETQ. The V and J ends lost 2 bases and 2 bases respectively, with 11 bases between them. The CDR3 sequence: CASSLEPRAYEQYF. CDR3 DNA sequence: TGCGCCAGCAGCTTAGAGCCCCGTGCCTACGAGCAGTACTTC.

The J gene is TRBJ2-3, the V gene TRBV4-2, with 13 bases identical to TRBD2. V gave up 0 bases and J gave up 5 bases; unmatched junction bases: 8. CDR1 is LGHNA, CDR2 YNFKEQ, per germline. This CDR3 spans 18 amino acids. The CDR3 sequence is CASSQDISTSGGQDTQYF. The CDR3 bases are TGTGCCAGCAGCCAAGATATTTCGACTAGCGGGGGGCAAGATACGCAGTATTTT.

This chain joins TRBV2 and TRBJ1-5; 7 bases align to TRBD1. Germline lookup yields CDR1 SNHLY and CDR2 FYNNEI. The V gene end was trimmed by 6 bases and the J gene end by 4 bases; junction bases not matched to a gene: 9. The CDR3 is 15 residues long. The CDR3: CASRATGLTNQPQHF. The CDR3 DNA reads TGTGCCAGCAGAGCGACAGGGTTGACTAATCAGCCCCAGCATTTT.

V gene TRBV27 combines with J gene TRBJ1-4; 7 bases align to TRBD1. V lost 0 bases, J lost 8 bases, and 6 bases stayed unmatched. The length of the CDR3 is 15 residues. The germline CDR1 and CDR2 sequences are MNHEY and SMNVEV (reference sequence). CDR3 nucleotides: TGTGCCAGCAGTTTATCCCAAGGGACAGCAGAAAAACTGTTTTTT. Translated: CASSLSQGTAEKLFF.

This chain connects TRBV5-1 to TRBJ2-1; 7 positions agree with TRBD2. Germline lookup yields CDR1 SGHRS and CDR2 YFSETQ. This CDR3 is 14 amino acids long. The V and J ends lost 2 bases and 6 bases, in that order; junction bases with no gene match: 5. The CDR3 is CASSFTLASNEQFF. The DNA of the CDR3 is TGCGCCAGCAGCTTCACACTAGCGTCCAATGAGCAGTTCTTC.

V and J are TRBV29-1 and TRBJ2-1; 10 bases align to TRBD2. The V gene end was trimmed by 7 bases and the J gene end by 4 bases; junction bases not matched to a gene: 7. The CDR3 totals 14 residues. Germline loops: CDR1 SQVTM, CDR2 ANQGSEA. CDR3 loop: CSERLAGEYNEQFF. CDR3 nucleotide sequence: TGCAGCGAGAGGCTAGCGGGAGAGTACAATGAGCAGTTCTTC.

This rearrangement joins TRBV23-1 to TRBJ1-1; 10 positions agree with TRBD1. TRBV23-1 falls under the ORF class, with uncertain function. This CDR3 region has 18 residues. Unmatched junction bases numbered 11, after V lost 4 bases and J lost 0 bases. In DNA form, the CDR3 reads TGCGCCAGCAGTCTCATTTCGGGACAGGGGATCCTGAACACTGAAGCTTTCTTT. It is translated as CASSLISGQGILNTEAFF.

Here the CDR3 reads CASSDAPGQGSTEAFF. In DNA form, the CDR3 reads TGTGCCAGCAGTGATGCACCGGGACAGGGGTCCACTGAAGCTTTCTTT. The J gene is TRBJ1-1, the V gene TRBV2; the match to TRBD1 covers 10 bases. Germline CDR1 is SNHLY and CDR2 is FYNNEI. CDR3 size: 16 residues. Trimming removed 3 bases from V and 4 bases from J; junction bases left unmatched: 8.

The chain links TRBV9 to TRBJ2-3; 9 bases are shared with TRBD1. The germline V gene has CDR1 SGDLS and CDR2 YYNGEE. The CDR3 has 16 residues. The junction had 4 bases not matched to a gene; V was cut back by 0 bases and J by 2 bases. The CDR3 protein is CASSVVGQGSTDTQYF. In DNA, the CDR3 is TGTGCCAGCAGCGTAGTAGGACAGGGGTCCACAGATACGCAGTATTTT.

The gene calls are TRBV7-9 and TRBJ1-2; D is uncertain. Between the trimmed V and J ends, which lost 8 bases and 2 bases, there was a span of 9 bases. The CDR3 sequence is 12 residues long. Germline assignment: CDR1 SEHNR and CDR2 FQNEAQ (reference sequence). CDR3 residues: CASSFLNYGYTF. The CDR3 region has the DNA TGTGCCAGCTCTTTCCTGAACTATGGCTACACCTTC.

This chain uses TRBV10-3 with TRBJ2-3, with D hard to call. The V and J ends lost 2 bases and 5 bases respectively, with 8 bases between them. CDR3 length: 13 amino acids. The germline gives CDR1 ENHRY, CDR2 SYGVKD. CDR3 DNA sequence: TGTGCCATCAGTGAGGTCGCGAAAGATACGCAGTATTTT. As protein: CAISEVAKDTQYF.

CDR3 sequence reads: CASRRGLAVDTGELFF. CDR3 DNA: TGTGCCAGCAGGAGAGGACTAGCGGTGGACACCGGGGAGCTGTTTTTT. The gene calls are TRBV28 and TRBJ2-2, with 10 bases that match TRBD2. CDR1 is MDHEN and CDR2 is SYDVKM in the germline V gene. The CDR3 extends over 16 amino acids. Unmatched junction bases numbered 7, after V lost 6 bases and J lost 3 bases.

The V and J genes are TRBV5-1 and TRBJ1-6, with a tentative D call TRBD1 (5 bases). Germline V gene lookup returns CDR1 SGHRS and CDR2 YFSETQ. CDR3 length: 15 amino acids. V lost 0 bases, J lost 7 bases, and 11 bases lay in between. The CDR3 loop reads CASSLVAGKNSPLHF. The DNA of the CDR3 is TGCGCCAGCAGCTTGGTTGCAGGGAAAAATTCACCCCTCCACTTT.

J is TRBJ2-7 and V is TRBV6-5; 10 bases are a match to TRBD1. CDR1 is MNHEY, CDR2 SVGAGI, per germline. The CDR3 consists of 14 residues. Trimming took 2 bases from V and 6 from J; bases not matched to a gene: 4. CDR3 sequence reads: CASSYGTGVGEQYF. The CDR3 DNA is TGTGCCAGCAGTTACGGGACAGGGGTCGGCGAGCAGTACTTC.

This clone was seen a handful of times. The chain couples TRBV4-1 to TRBJ1-2; D gene ambiguous. Trimming stripped 1 base from V and 0 bases from J, with 6 bases between. Germline CDR1 is MGHRA and CDR2 is YSYEKL. The CDR3 covers 14 residues. CDR3 nucleotides: TGCGCCAGCAGCCAAGTAGACACTAACTATGGCTACACCTTC. Translated, it gives CASSQVDTNYGYTF.